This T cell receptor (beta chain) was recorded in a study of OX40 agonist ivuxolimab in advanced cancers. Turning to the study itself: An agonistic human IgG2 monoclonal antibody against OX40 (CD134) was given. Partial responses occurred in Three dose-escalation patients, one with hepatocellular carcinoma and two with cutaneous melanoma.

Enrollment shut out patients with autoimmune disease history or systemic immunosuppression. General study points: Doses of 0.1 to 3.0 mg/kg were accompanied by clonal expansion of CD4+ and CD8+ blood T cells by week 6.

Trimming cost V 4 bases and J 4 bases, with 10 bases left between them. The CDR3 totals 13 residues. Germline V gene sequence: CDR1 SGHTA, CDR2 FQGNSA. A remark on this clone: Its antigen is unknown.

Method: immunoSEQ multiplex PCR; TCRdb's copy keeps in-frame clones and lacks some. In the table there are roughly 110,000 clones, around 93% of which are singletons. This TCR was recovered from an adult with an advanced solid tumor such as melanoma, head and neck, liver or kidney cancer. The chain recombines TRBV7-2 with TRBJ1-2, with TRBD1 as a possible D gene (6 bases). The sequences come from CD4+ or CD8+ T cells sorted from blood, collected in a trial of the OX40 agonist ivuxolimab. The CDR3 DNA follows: TGTGCCAGCAGCTCCCGGGACATCTATGGCTACACCTTC. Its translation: CASSSRDIYGYTF.